This T cell receptor (beta chain) appears in the sequencing data of a study of glioma-infiltrating T cells after dendritic cell vaccination. Study information: Between about 2002 and 2013, patients got autologous tumor lysate-pulsed dendritic cell vaccines.

Sample time point: after dendritic cell vaccination, including at tumor progression/relapse. V shed 4 bases and J shed 4 bases, with 11 bases lying between them. Germline V CDR1 and CDR2: MGHRA, YSYEKL. CDR3 length equals 14 residues. Amplification used 60 V beta primers and 13 J beta primers. The protocol was immunoSEQ multiplex PCR, while the TCRdb copy is restricted to in-frame clones and leaves out a portion. The sample yields 98,000 or so clones, about 85% seen once. This clone was seen only once. The specimen was blood, collected after dendritic cell vaccination. The sequence derives from a human donor with glioblastoma. The genes are TRBV4-1 and TRBJ1-3; possible D gene TRBD1, 5 bases. This CDR3 reads CASSLGTVGNTIYF. CDR3 coding DNA: TGCGCCAGCAGCCTCGGGACTGTAGGAAACACCATATATTTT.